This record concerns one T cell receptor beta chain sequence. Its antigen is as yet unknown. Germline V lookup: CDR1 SSHAT, CDR2 FNYEAQ (reference sequence). The length of the CDR3 is 15 residues. The ends were cut back, 5 bases at V and 0 bases at J, with 12 bases in the middle. This specimen belongs to a study of shared clonotypes between healthy human individuals. CD8 cells regarded as naive lacked CD45RO, were positively chosen for CCR7, and omitted terminally differentiated effector memory CD45RA+ cells. Each of the donors was a healthy adult who was HIV-negative and had not had a recent acute infection or vaccination. TCRdb's copy holds only in-frame clones and misses some; the assay was immunoSEQ multiplex PCR. The sample has about 2.1 million clones, 80% to 95% seen once. Study observations and caveats: Researchers found naive subsets generally carried larger estimated richness than memory subsets. Though the depth was large, rarefaction showed that sorted-subset sequencing was incomplete.

Material for sequencing was naive CD8+ T cells from PBMCs. The sequence was collected from a man aged 18 to 29 in good health. Some clones in this sample may be carry-over from other donors' samples. This chain uses TRBV7-7 with TRBJ2-3; TRBD1 is a possible D gene (6 bases). CDR3 coding DNA: TGTGCCAGCAGCACGGACAGAACTAGCACAGATACGCAGTATTTT. This codes for CASSTDRTSTDTQYF.